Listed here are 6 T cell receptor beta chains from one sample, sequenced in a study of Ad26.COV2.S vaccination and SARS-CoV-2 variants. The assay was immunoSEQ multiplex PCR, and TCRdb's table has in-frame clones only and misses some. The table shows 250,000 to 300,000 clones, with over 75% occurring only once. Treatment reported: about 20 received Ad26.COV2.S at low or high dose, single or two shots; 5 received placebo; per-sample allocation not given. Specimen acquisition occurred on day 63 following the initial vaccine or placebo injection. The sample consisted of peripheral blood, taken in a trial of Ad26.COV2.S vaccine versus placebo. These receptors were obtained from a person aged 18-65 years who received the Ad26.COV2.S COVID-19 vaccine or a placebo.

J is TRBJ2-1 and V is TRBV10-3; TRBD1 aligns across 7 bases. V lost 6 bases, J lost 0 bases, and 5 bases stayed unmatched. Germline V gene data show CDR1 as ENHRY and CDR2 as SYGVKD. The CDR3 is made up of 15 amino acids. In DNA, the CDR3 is TGTGCCATCAGGGGGGACAGCTACTCCTACAATGAGCAGTTCTTC. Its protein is CAIRGDSYSYNEQFF.

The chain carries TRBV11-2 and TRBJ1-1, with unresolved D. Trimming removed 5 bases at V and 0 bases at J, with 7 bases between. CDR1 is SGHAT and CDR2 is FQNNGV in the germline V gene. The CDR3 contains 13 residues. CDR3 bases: TGTGCCAGCAGCCTTACATTGAACACTGAAGCTTTCTTT. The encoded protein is CASSLTLNTEAFF.

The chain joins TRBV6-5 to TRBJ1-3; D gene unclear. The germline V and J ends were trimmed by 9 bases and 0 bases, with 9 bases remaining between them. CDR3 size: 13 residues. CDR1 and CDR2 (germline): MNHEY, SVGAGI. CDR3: CASTEYSGNTIYF. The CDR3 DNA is TGTGCCAGTACAGAGTACTCTGGAAACACCATATATTTT.

CDR3: CASRSDVSNQPQHF. The CDR3 nucleotides are TGTGCCAGCAGGTCGGACGTGAGCAATCAGCCCCAGCATTTT. This chain connects TRBV2 to TRBJ1-5, with no clear D. The CDR3 contains 14 residues. CDR1 SNHLY and CDR2 FYNNEI come from the germline V gene. Between the trimmed V and J ends, which lost 6 bases and 1 base, there was a span of 10 bases.

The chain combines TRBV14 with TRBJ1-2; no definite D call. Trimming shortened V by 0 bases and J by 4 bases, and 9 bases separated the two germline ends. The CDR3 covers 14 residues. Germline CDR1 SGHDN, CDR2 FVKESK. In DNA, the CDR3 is TGTGCCAGCAGCCAAGATTTGAACGGCTATGGCTACACCTTC. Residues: CASSQDLNGYGYTF.

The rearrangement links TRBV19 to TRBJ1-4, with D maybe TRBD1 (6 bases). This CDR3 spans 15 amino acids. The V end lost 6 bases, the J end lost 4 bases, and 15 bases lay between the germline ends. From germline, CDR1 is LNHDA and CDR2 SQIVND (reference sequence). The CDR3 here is CASRSSGGGNEKLFF. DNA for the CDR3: TGTGCCAGTAGATCCAGTGGAGGGGGTAATGAAAAACTGTTTTTT.